This T cell receptor (beta chain) was sequenced during a study of blood T cell repertoires in COVID-19. Data came from immunoSEQ multiplex PCR; TCRdb stores just in-frame clones and leaves some out. Of more than 95,000 clones in the sample, roughly 88% were seen once. CDR1 GTSNPN and CDR2 SVGIG come from the germline V gene (reference sequence). The V gene lost 2 bases and the J gene lost 8 bases, with 12 bases spanning the gap. This CDR3 has 13 residues. The rearrangement uses TRBV30 and TRBJ1-4, with unresolved D. The sequence came from a human donor in a cohort sampled during active COVID-19. The sample taken for sequencing was peripheral blood. CDR3 bases: TGTGCCTGGAGTACCGGGGTTGGGGAAAAACTGTTTTTT. Protein product: CAWSTGVGEKLFF.